These 8 T cell receptor beta chains were all obtained from the same sample, sequenced in a study of cytomegalovirus exposure and HLA in healthy donors (TCRdb year 2017). The library came from the immunoSEQ multiplex PCR assay. A mixture of 60 forward primers for TCR Vbeta segments and 13 reverse primers for TCR Jbeta segments was used in the multiplex PCR. TCRdb carries this immuneACCESS record with in-frame sequences only. Its versions omit some clonotypes, under half of them owing to an unresolved V gene in the studies checked, with the rest unexplained. The sample has 210,000 or so clones on record, just over 75% of them singletons. In total, the top ten clones hold roughly 2.5% of the sample. Material for sequencing was PBMCs. The receptors here all came from a woman in her sixties or seventies in good health and CMV-seropositive.

This clone was observed a single time. The chain is built from TRBV19 and TRBJ1-1; TRBD1 matches 10 bases. The CDR3 extends over 15 amino acids. With 3 bases clipped from V and 2 bases from J, the junction kept 3 bases outside the gene matches. The germline V gene encodes CDR1 LNHDA and CDR2 SQIVND (reference sequence). CDR3 bases: TGTGCCAGTAGTATCCGGACAGGGGGAAACACTGAAGCTTTCTTT. Protein sequence: CASSIRTGGNTEAFF. Full variable domain (missing parts from reference TRBV19 and TRBJ1-1): DGGITQSPKYLFRKEGQNVTLSCEQNLNHDAMYWYRQDPGQGLRLIYYSQIVNDFQKGDIAEGYSVSREKKESFPLTVTSAQKNPTAFYLCASSIRTGGNTEAFFGQGTRLTVV.

The chain is built from TRBV10-3 and TRBJ1-5; no reliable D call. V lost 1 base and J 9 bases, leaving 13 bases between the germline ends. Germline CDR1 reads ENHRY; CDR2 reads SYGVKD. The CDR3 spans 14 residues. DNA of the CDR3: TGTGCCATCAGTGAGTACGAATCCGGCGGGCCCCAGCATTTT. This gives the protein CAISEYESGGPQHF.

The V and J genes are TRBV5-6 and TRBJ2-3; TRBD1 aligns across 8 bases. CDR3 length: 15 amino acids. Trimming took 6 bases from V and 3 from J; bases not matched to a gene: 9. Germline V lookup: CDR1 SGHDT, CDR2 YYEEEE. In DNA form, the CDR3 reads TGTGCCAGCAATCAGGGGGCGCTTGGGACAGATACGCAGTATTTT. Protein product: CASNQGALGTDTQYF.

This sequence joins TRBV6-5 and TRBJ1-3; D gene uncertain. The CDR3 covers 12 residues. Per germline, CDR1 MNHEY and CDR2 SVGAGI. The germline V and J ends were trimmed by 6 bases and 4 bases, with 7 bases remaining between them. In DNA, the CDR3 is TGTGCCAGCAGGCCTGAGGGAAACACCATATATTTT. Protein product: CASRPEGNTIYF.

This chain connects TRBV4-3 to TRBJ2-7, with D maybe TRBD2 (6 bases). Germline assignment: CDR1 LGHNA and CDR2 YSLEER. The CDR3 sequence is 16 residues long. With 0 bases removed from V and 0 bases from J, the gap between germline ends came to 12 bases. The CDR3 DNA reads as TGCGCCAGCAGCCAAGATGCGGACTACTACTCCTACGAGCAGTACTTC. Translation gives CASSQDADYYSYEQYF.

This clone was counted a few times. The rearrangement joins TRBV9 to TRBJ2-3; 13 bases map to TRBD2. The CDR3 runs 19 residues. CDR1 is SGDLS, CDR2 YYNGEE, per germline. The V gene end was trimmed by 3 bases and the J gene end by 1 base; junction bases not matched to a gene: 11. CDR3 residues: CASSAQLAGGQVGTDTQYF. The CDR3 DNA is TGTGCCAGCAGCGCGCAACTAGCGGGAGGGCAGGTAGGCACAGATACGCAGTATTTT.

The sample holds a few counts of this clone. The CDR3 loop reads CASSQGGLEKLFF. In DNA, the CDR3 is TGCGCCAGCAGCCAAGGAGGGTTAGAAAAACTGTTTTTT. The chain uses TRBV4-1 and TRBJ1-4; D ambiguous. The CDR3 spans 13 residues. Germline V CDR1 and CDR2: MGHRA, YSYEKL. Trimming shortened V by 1 base and J by 8 bases, and 8 bases separated the two germline ends.

The table lists this clone with a few counts. The chain is built from TRBV5-1 and TRBJ2-6; D unclear. CDR1 is SGHRS, CDR2 YFSETQ, per germline. With 4 bases removed from V and 2 bases from J, the gap between germline ends came to 16 bases. The CDR3 consists of 17 residues. Written as DNA, the CDR3 is TGCGCCAGCAGCGTCCGGTCAATCTTAACTGGGGCCAACGTCCTGACTTTC. It codes for CASSVRSILTGANVLTF.